The 17 T cell receptor beta chains below all came from one sample that was sequenced in a study of T cells in localized non-small cell lung cancer. Repertoires were generated with immunoSEQ multiplex PCR, while TCRdb's copy carries only in-frame clones and drops some. Among over 20,000 clones, more than 75% were seen once, and the ten largest hold 5.8%. The sample consisted of peripheral blood, taken before any cancer treatment. The receptors were sampled from a male donor older than 55 with stage II squamous cell lung carcinoma.

V is TRBV30 and J is TRBJ1-2; D might be TRBD1 (5 bases). V was shortened by 3 bases and J by 4 bases, with 9 bases between the two germline ends. The CDR3 is 12 residues long. The germline gives CDR1 GTSNPN, CDR2 SVGIG (reference sequence). The DNA for the CDR3 is TGTGCCTGGAGCGTTGGGGCCTATGGCTACACCTTC. Its translation is CAWSVGAYGYTF.

The chain joins TRBV19 to TRBJ2-4; 15 bases align to TRBD2. Germline assignment: CDR1 LNHDA and CDR2 SQIVND (reference sequence). The CDR3 consists of 14 residues. Unmatched junction bases numbered 4, after V lost 5 bases and J lost 11 bases. CDR3 loop: CASSPGLAGGLQYF. The CDR3 region has the DNA TGTGCCAGTAGTCCGGGACTAGCGGGAGGCCTTCAGTACTTC.

A single count supports this clone. The chain recombines TRBV19 with TRBJ2-3, with D unclear. The CDR3 spans 15 residues. V was cut by 2 bases and J by 0 bases, with 9 bases left in between. Germline V CDR1 and CDR2: LNHDA, SQIVND (reference sequence). CDR3 in DNA: TGTGCCAGTAGTATAAGCCGGGCAAGCACAGATACGCAGTATTTT. It is translated as CASSISRASTDTQYF.

CDR3 sequence reads: CASTPSLGSLLGKLFF. The CDR3 DNA sequence: TGTGCCAGCACCCCCTCCCTGGGGTCACTTTTGGGGAAACTGTTTTTT. The rearrangement links TRBV6-6 to TRBJ1-4; D gene ambiguous. The CDR3 is 16 residues long. The germline V and J ends were trimmed by 7 bases and 11 bases, with 26 bases remaining between them. Germline loops: CDR1 MNHNY, CDR2 SVGAGI (reference sequence).

The gene calls are TRBV4-1 and TRBJ1-1, with D maybe TRBD1 (5 bases). Between the trimmed V and J ends, which lost 0 bases and 1 base, there was a span of 9 bases. The germline CDR1 and CDR2 sequences are MGHRA and YSYEKL. This CDR3 region has 15 residues. The CDR3 region is CASSQDRGRNTEAFF. In DNA, the CDR3 is TGCGCCAGCAGCCAAGACCGGGGACGGAACACTGAAGCTTTCTTT.

This chain links TRBV6-5 with TRBJ1-1; a weak D match, TRBD1 (5 bases). Germline assignment: CDR1 MNHEY and CDR2 SVGAGI. The V end was cut by 6 bases, the J end by 6 bases, with 14 bases between. The CDR3 is made up of 13 amino acids. Here the CDR3 reads CASSRTFQAEAFF. The CDR3, as DNA: TGTGCCAGCAGCCGGACATTTCAGGCTGAAGCTTTCTTT.

The table lists this clone with a few counts. The chain combines TRBV7-6 with TRBJ2-1; 11 bases map to TRBD2. Germline CDR1 reads SGHVS; CDR2 reads FNYEAQ. The CDR3 has 18 amino acids. J lost 5 bases, V lost 3 bases, and 12 bases had no gene match. CDR3 residues: CASSLIAGGVPPHNEQFF. DNA of the CDR3: TGTGCCAGCAGCTTGATAGCGGGAGGGGTCCCCCCACACAATGAGCAGTTCTTC.

In DNA form, the CDR3 reads TGTGCCAGCAGCGCGGCGGGACAGGGGAGCACAGATACGCAGTATTTT. Translating it yields CASSAAGQGSTDTQYF. The genes are TRBV5-5 and TRBJ2-3; 10 bases align to TRBD1. Germline V gene data show CDR1 as SGHKS and CDR2 as YYEKEE (reference sequence). The CDR3 covers 16 residues. V was clipped by 4 bases and J by 0 bases; unmatched bases: 5.

This clone was picked up one time. The chain employs TRBV19 and TRBJ2-1; TRBD2 agrees at 14 bases. V trimming: 5 bases; J trimming: 7 bases; junction bases outside the gene matches: 4. Germline CDR1 is LNHDA and CDR2 is SQIVND (reference sequence). The CDR3 is 15 residues long. The CDR3 loop reads CASSPRLAGGNEQFF. CDR3 DNA sequence: TGTGCCAGTAGTCCCCGACTAGCGGGAGGGAATGAGCAGTTCTTC. The full variable domain, rest sourced from reference TRBV19 and TRBJ2-1, is DGGITQSPKYLFRKEGQNVTLSCEQNLNHDAMYWYRQDPGQGLRLIYYSQIVNDFQKGDIAEGYSVSREKKESFPLTVTSAQKNPTAFYLCASSPRLAGGNEQFFGPGTRLTVL.

This chain links TRBV5-1 with TRBJ2-3, with no clear D. Germline lookup yields CDR1 SGHRS and CDR2 YFSETQ. The CDR3 is 14 amino acids. The V gene lost 1 base and the J gene lost 6 bases, with 12 bases spanning the gap. CDR3 in amino acids: CASSLLISKDTQYF. The CDR3, as DNA: TGCGCCAGCAGCTTGTTAATTTCTAAGGATACGCAGTATTTT.

The V call is TRBV10-3, the J call TRBJ1-3, with TRBD1 matching over 7 bases. V shed 6 bases, J shed 2 bases, and the junction held 4 bases outside the gene matches. In germline, CDR1 is ENHRY, CDR2 SYGVKD. The CDR3 loop spans 14 amino acids. The CDR3 spells CAIRPDRAGNTIYF. The CDR3, as DNA: TGTGCCATCAGACCAGACAGGGCTGGAAACACCATATATTTT.

The CDR3 loop reads CASSAATGELFF. The CDR3 coding sequence is TGTGCCAGCAGTGCGGCGACCGGGGAGCTGTTTTTT. V and J are TRBV2 and TRBJ2-2; D not resolved. The CDR3 sequence is 12 residues long. Germline CDR1 is SNHLY and CDR2 is FYNNEI. Trimming removed 4 bases from V and 5 bases from J, with 5 bases in between.

The chain recombines TRBV5-1 with TRBJ2-1; unclear D gene. Trimming pared 0 bases from V and 7 bases from J, leaving 8 bases between. The germline gives CDR1 SGHRS, CDR2 YFSETQ. The CDR3 runs to 13 residues. DNA of the CDR3: TGCGCCAGCAGCTTGGACCCCCAAAATGAGCAGTTCTTC. As protein: CASSLDPQNEQFF.

The gene calls are TRBV11-2 and TRBJ2-7; 8 bases agree with TRBD1. V lost 5 bases to trimming and J lost 7 bases; unmatched junction nucleotides: 13. Germline CDR1 SGHAT, CDR2 FQNNGV. The CDR3 has 15 amino acids. The DNA of the CDR3 is TGTGCCAGCAGCCACCCCGGGACAGGCCTACGGGAGCAGTACTTC. This translates into CASSHPGTGLREQYF.

This clone was observed once. The rearrangement joins TRBV6-1 to TRBJ1-2; D unresolved. Per the germline V gene, CDR1 is MNHNS and CDR2 is SASEGT. Trimming took 2 bases from V and 8 from J, leaving 12 bases between them. The CDR3 sequence is 13 residues long. The CDR3 reads CASSELRPGGYTF. In nucleotides, the CDR3 is TGTGCCAGCAGTGAATTGCGCCCGGGGGGCTACACCTTC.

This sequence joins TRBV5-1 and TRBJ2-5; TRBD2 agrees at 10 bases. V lost 1 base and J lost 0; bases outside the gene matches: 3. The V gene's germline CDR1 is SGHRS and CDR2 YFSETQ. This CDR3 spans 16 amino acids. CDR3 DNA sequence: TGCGCCAGCAGCTTGTATCTAGCGGGGGACCAAGAGACCCAGTACTTC. This encodes CASSLYLAGDQETQYF.

The DNA for the CDR3 is TGTGCCAGCGGGCCTAGGGGACTCTACGAGCAGTACTTC. It encodes CASGPRGLYEQYF. The chain recombines TRBV6-6 with TRBJ2-7, with D possibly matching TRBD2 (6 bases). The CDR3 has 13 amino acids. The germline V gene encodes CDR1 MNHNY and CDR2 SVGAGI (reference sequence). V lost 8 bases to trimming and J lost 3 bases, with 14 bases between them.